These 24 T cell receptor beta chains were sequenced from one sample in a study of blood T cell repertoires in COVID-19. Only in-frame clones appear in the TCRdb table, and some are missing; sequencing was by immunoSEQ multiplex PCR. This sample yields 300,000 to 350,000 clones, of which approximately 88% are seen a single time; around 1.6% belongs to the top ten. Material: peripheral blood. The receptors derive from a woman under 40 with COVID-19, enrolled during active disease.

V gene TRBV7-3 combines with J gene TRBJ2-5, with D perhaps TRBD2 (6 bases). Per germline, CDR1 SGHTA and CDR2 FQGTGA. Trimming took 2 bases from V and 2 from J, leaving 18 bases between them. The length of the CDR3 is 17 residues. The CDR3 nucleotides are TGTGCCAGCAGCTTAGGGCAGGGAGGCCCTTTACAAGAGACCCAGTACTTC. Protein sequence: CASSLGQGGPLQETQYF.

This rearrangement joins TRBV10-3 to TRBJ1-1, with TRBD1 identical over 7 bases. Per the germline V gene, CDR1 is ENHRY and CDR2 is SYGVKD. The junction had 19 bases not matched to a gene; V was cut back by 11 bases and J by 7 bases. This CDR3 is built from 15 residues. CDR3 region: CAVGAQGNRGYEAFF. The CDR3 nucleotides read TGTGCCGTGGGGGCTCAGGGTAACAGGGGTTATGAAGCTTTCTTT.

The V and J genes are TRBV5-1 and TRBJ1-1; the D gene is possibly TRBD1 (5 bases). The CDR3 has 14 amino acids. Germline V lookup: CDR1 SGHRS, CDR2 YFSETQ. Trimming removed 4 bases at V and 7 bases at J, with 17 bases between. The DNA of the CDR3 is TGCGCCAGCAGCCCCCGCGTGGACAACGGTGAAGCTTTCTTT. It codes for CASSPRVDNGEAFF.

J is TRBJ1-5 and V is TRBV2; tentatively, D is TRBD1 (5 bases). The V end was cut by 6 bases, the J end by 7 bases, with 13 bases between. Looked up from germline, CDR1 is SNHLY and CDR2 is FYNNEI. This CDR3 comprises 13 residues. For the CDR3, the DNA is TGTGCCAGCAGCGGGGGGGAAGAACAGCCCCAGCATTTT. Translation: CASSGGEEQPQHF.

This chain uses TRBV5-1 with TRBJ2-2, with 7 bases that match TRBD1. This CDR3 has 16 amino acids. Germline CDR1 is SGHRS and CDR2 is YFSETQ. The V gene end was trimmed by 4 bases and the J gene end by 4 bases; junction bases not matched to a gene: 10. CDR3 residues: CASSAPLQGTTGELFF. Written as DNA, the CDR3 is TGCGCCAGCAGCGCCCCCCTACAGGGGACCACCGGGGAGCTGTTTTTT.

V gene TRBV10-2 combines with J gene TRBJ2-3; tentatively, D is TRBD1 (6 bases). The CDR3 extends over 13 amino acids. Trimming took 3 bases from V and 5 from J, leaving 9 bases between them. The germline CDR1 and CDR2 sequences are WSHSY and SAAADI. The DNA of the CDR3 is TGCGCCAGCAGTGATAGGGGGTTAGATACGCAGTATTTT. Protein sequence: CASSDRGLDTQYF.

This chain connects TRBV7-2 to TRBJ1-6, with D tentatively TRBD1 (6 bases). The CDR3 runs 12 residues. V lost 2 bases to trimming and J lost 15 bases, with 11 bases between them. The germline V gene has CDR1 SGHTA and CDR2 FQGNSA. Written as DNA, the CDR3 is TGTGCCAGCAGCTTACCGGGACAACACCTCCACTTT. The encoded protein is CASSLPGQHLHF.

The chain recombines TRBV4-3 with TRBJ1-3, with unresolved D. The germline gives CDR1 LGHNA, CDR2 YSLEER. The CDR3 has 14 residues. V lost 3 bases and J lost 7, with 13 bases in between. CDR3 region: CASSHAGRANTIYF. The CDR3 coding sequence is TGCGCCAGCAGCCATGCCGGGAGGGCGAACACCATATATTTT.

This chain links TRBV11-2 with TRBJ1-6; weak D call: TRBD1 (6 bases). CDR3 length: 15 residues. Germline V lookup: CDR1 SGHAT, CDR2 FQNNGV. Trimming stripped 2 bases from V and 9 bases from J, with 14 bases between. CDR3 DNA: TGTGCCAGCAGCTTAAGTTCAGGGGTCACTTCACCCCTCCACTTT. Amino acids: CASSLSSGVTSPLHF.

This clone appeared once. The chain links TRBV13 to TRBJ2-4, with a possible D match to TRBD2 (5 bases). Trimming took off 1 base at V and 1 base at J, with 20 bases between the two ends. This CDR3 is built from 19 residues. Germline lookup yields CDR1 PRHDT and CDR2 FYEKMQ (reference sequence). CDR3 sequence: CASSLVSGNREGAKNIQYF. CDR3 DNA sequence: TGTGCCAGCAGCTTAGTGTCTGGGAATCGGGAAGGGGCCAAAAACATTCAGTACTTC.

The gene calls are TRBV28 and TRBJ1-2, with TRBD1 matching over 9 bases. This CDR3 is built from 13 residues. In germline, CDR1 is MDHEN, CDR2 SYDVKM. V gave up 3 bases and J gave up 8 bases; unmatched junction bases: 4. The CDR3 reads CASSFTGGRGYTF. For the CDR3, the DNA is TGTGCCAGCAGTTTCACAGGGGGCCGGGGCTACACCTTC.

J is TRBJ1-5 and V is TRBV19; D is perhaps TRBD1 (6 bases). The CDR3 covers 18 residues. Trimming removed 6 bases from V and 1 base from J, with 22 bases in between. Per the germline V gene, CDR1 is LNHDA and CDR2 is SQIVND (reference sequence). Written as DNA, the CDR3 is TGTGCCAGTAGGGGGGCAGGGACGTCGTACAGCAGCAATCAGCCCCAGCATTTT. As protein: CASRGAGTSYSSNQPQHF.

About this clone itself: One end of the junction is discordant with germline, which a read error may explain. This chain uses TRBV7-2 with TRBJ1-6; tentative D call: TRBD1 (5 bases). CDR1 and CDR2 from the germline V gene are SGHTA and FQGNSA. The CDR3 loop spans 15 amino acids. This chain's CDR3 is CASRLGRGRDSPLHF. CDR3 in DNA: TGTGCCAGCAGGTTAGGACGGGGGAGAGACTCACCCCTCCACTTT.

The CDR3 coding sequence is TGCGCCAGCAGCCAAGATGGGACAGGGGGCTTTCGCTACACCTTC. Its translation is CASSQDGTGGFRYTF. The chain combines TRBV4-1 with TRBJ1-2, with 12 positions matching TRBD1. From germline, CDR1 is MGHRA and CDR2 YSYEKL. V shed 0 bases and J 9 bases; nucleotides not matched to a gene: 5. CDR3 length: 15 amino acids.

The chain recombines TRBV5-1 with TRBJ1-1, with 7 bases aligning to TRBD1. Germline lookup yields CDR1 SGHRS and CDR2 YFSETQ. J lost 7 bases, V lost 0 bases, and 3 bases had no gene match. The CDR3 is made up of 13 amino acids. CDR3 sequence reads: CASSLEGAREAFF. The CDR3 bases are TGCGCCAGCAGCTTGGAGGGGGCTCGTGAAGCTTTCTTT.

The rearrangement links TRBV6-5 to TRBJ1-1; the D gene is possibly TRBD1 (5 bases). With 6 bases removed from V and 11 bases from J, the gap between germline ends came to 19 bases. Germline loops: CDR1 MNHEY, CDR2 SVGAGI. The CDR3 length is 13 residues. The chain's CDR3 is CASSYTQAGLAFF. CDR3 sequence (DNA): TGTGCCAGCAGCTACACTCAGGCAGGGCTGGCTTTCTTT.

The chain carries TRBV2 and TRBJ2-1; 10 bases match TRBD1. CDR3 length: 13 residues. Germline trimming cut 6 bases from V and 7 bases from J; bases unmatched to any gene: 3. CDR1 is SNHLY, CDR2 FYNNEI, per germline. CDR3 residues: CASRLDRGNEQFF. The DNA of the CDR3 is TGTGCCAGCAGATTGGACAGGGGGAATGAGCAGTTCTTC.

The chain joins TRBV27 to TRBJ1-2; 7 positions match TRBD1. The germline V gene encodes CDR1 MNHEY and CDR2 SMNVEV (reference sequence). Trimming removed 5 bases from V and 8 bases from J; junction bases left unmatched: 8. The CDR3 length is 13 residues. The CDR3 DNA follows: TGTGCCAGCAGTAAGGGACAGAAGTGGGGCTACACCTTC. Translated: CASSKGQKWGYTF.

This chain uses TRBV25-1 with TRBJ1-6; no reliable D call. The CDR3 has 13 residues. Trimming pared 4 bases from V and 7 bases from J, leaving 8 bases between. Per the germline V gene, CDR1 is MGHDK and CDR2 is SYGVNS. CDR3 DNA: TGTGCCAGCAGTGCCTCGGTAAATTCACCCCTCCACTTT. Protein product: CASSASVNSPLHF.

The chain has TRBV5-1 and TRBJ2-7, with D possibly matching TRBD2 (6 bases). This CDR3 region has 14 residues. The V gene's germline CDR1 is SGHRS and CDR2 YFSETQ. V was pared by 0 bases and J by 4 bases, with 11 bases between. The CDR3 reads CASSLEGGTYEQYF. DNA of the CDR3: TGCGCCAGCAGCTTGGAAGGAGGGACTTACGAGCAGTACTTC.

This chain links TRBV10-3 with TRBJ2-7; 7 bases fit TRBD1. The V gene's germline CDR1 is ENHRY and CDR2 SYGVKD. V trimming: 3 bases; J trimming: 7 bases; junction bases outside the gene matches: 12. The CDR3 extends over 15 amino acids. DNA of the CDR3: TGTGCCATCAGTGAAGATGAGACAGGGAGCGATGAGCAGTACTTC. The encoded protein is CAISEDETGSDEQYF.

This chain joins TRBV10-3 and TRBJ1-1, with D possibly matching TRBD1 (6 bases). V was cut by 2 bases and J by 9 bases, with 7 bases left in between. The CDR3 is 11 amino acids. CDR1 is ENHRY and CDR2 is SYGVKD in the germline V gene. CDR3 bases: TGTGCCATCAGTGAGGGACAGAAAGCTTTCTTT. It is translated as CAISEGQKAFF.

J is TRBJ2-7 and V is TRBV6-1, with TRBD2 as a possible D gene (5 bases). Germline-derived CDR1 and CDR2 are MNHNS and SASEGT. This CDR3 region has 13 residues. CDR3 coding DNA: TGTGCCAGCAGGGAAGGGAGCTCCTACGAGCAGTACGTC. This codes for CASREGSSYEQYV.

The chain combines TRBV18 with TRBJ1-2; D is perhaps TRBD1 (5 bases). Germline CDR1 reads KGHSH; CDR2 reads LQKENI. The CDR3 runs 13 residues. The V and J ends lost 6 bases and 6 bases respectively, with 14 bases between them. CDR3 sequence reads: CASSPGGSHGYTF. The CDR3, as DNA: TGTGCCAGCTCCCCTGGGGGGAGTCATGGCTACACCTTC.